A single sample is the source of the 8 T cell receptor beta chains below, sequenced in a study of tissue T cells after allogeneic stem cell transplantation. Profiling relied on immunoSEQ multiplex PCR, and the TCRdb table lists in-frame clones only, not all of them. Counted here are about 7,500 clones, approximately 50% occurring once; the ten biggest clones make up about 6.7%. Time point: mouse harvest day 7 after allogeneic transplant. Mouse grafts combined 10^7 T-cell-depleted bone marrow cells with 10^6 splenic CD5+ T cells. Sequenced: gut tissue. All receptors come from a female BALB/c mouse given C57BL/6 T cells with graft-versus-host disease after an allogeneic hematopoietic cell transplant.

To note about this clone: Mouse gene names and germline throughout. The missing CDR3 end, 1 residue past where the read stops, is filled in from the germline J gene. This chain connects TRBV2 to TRBJ1-1, with D possibly being TRBD1 (6 bases). Trimming pared 0 bases from V and 1 base from J, leaving 9 bases between. This CDR3 contains 15 residues. Germline V gives CDR1 LGHNA, CDR2 YSYQKL. CDR3 in amino acids: CASSQEQGRNTEVFF. The DNA read from the CDR3 is TGTGCCAGCAGCCAAGAACAGGGAAGAAACACAGAAGTCTTC.

Notes on this clone: All gene names here are mouse names. The CDR3 extends 1 residue past the end of the read, so its final part is completed from the germline J gene. The V and J genes are TRBV23 and TRBJ2-1; TRBD1, the table's D call, lacks a check against the DNA. The CDR3 sequence is 14 residues long. Germline V gene sequence: CDR1 KGHTA, CDR2 FQNQQP. The sequenced part of the CDR3 DNA is TGCTCCAGCAGCCGGGACAGTAACTATGCTGAGCAGTTC. This sequence encodes CSSSRDSNYAEQF. The entire CDR3 protein reads CSSSRDSNYAEQFF.

Comments on this clone: Genes and germline come from the mouse. The sequence runs out 1 residue before the end of the CDR3; the remainder is reconstructed from the germline J gene. The chain joins TRBV3 to TRBJ2-4; the D is unclear. Germline CDR1 and CDR2: SNHLY and FYNGKV (reference sequence). The CDR3 runs to 13 residues. Trimming stripped 3 bases from V and 2 bases from J, with 6 bases between. The CDR3 bases that were read are TGTGCCAGCAGCTTGGGCCCTCAAAACACCTTGTAC. Protein: CASSLGPQNTLY. Given in full, the CDR3 is CASSLGPQNTLYF.

For this clone: Genes and germline are mouse. CDR3 region: CASSLSAGDSYEQYF. The CDR3 bases that were read are TGTGCCAGCAGTCTGTCGGCTGGGGACTCCTATGAACAGTAC. V gene TRBV26 combines with J gene TRBJ2-7; TRBD2 is a possible D gene (6 bases). The CDR3 end is not reached by the read, which stops 1 residue before it; the germline J gene fills it in. The CDR3 is made up of 15 amino acids. The V end lost 0 bases, the J end lost 0 bases, and 9 bases lay between the germline ends. Per germline, CDR1 KGHPV and CDR2 FQNQEV (reference sequence).

A few counts support this clone. Gene names follow the mouse nomenclature. Sequencing ends 1 residue short of the CDR3 end; the germline J gene provides the rest. V gene TRBV3 combines with J gene TRBJ2-7, with D perhaps matching TRBD1 (6 bases). Germline assignment: CDR1 SNHLY and CDR2 FYNGKV (reference sequence). V was cut by 5 bases and J by 2 bases, with 10 bases left in between. This CDR3 contains 13 residues. The DNA read from the CDR3 is TGTGCCAGCAGCACAGGGAGGGCCTATGAACAGTAC. Its protein product is CASSTGRAYEQY. The CDR3, in full, reads CASSTGRAYEQYF.

This clone was counted only a few times. Genes and germline are mouse. The CDR3 goes on 1 residue after the read ends, and that part is filled in from the germline J gene. This sequence joins TRBV16 and TRBJ1-2; unclear D gene. This CDR3 has 13 amino acids. The germline V gene has CDR1 SGHSA and CDR2 FRNQAP. V dropped 0 bases and J dropped 0 bases, with 2 bases sitting between them. The covered CDR3 bases are TGTGCAAGCAGCTTAGAGGCAAACTCCGACTACACC. The encoded protein is CASSLEANSDYT. The whole CDR3 protein is CASSLEANSDYTF.

Details on this clone: Gene and germline names: mouse. Read sequence stops 1 residue before the CDR3 end, and the germline J gene provides the missing end. The chain joins TRBV15 to TRBJ2-2; 8 nucleotides agree with TRBD2. The germline V gene has CDR1 SGHND and CDR2 FRSKSL. The trim removed 3 bases at V and 4 bases at J, leaving 4 bases unmatched. The CDR3 is 15 residues long. Partial CDR3 DNA: TGTGCCAGCAGTTTGGGGGGGGGCCGCACCGGGCAGCTCTAC. Amino acids: CASSLGGGRTGQLY. The full CDR3 sequence reads CASSLGGGRTGQLYF.

As to this clone: Mouse gene names and germline throughout. The DNA ends 1 residue before the CDR3 does, and the rest of the CDR3 is filled in from the germline J gene. V and J are TRBV16 and TRBJ1-3; no reliable D call. V lost 0 bases and J lost 3, with 0 bases in between. The germline V gene has CDR1 SGHSA and CDR2 FRNQAP. The CDR3 consists of 12 residues. CDR3 bases read: TGTGCAAGCAGCTTAGATGGAAATACGCTCTAT. Its protein is CASSLDGNTLY. The entire CDR3 protein is CASSLDGNTLYF.